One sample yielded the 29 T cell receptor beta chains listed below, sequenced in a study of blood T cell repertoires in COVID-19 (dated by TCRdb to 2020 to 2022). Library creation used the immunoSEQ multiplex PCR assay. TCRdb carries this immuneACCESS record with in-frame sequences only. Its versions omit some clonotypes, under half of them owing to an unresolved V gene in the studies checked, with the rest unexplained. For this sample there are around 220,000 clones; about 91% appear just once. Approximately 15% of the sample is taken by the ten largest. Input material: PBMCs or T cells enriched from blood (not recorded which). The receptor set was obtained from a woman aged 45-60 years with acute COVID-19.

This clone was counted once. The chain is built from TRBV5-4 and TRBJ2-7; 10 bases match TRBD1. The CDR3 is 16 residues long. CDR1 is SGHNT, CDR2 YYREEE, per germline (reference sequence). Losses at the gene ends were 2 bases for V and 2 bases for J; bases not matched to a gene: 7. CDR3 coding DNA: TGTGCCAGCAGCTTTTCAGACAGGGGGCAACCCTACGAGCAGTACTTC. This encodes CASSFSDRGQPYEQYF.

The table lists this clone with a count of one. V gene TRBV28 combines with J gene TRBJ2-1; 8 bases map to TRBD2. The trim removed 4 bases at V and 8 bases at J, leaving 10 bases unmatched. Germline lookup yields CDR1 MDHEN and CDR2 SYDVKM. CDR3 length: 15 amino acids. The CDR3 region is CASSSPAGESDEQFF. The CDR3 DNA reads TGTGCCAGCAGTTCGCCAGCGGGAGAGAGTGATGAGCAGTTCTTC.

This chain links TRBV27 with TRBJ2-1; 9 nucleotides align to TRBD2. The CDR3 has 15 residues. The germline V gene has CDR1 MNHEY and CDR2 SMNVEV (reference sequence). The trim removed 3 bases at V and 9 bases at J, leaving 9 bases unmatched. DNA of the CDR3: TGTGCCAGCAGTTTTTGGCGGGAGGGCCAAAGTGAGCAGTTCTTC. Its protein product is CASSFWREGQSEQFF.

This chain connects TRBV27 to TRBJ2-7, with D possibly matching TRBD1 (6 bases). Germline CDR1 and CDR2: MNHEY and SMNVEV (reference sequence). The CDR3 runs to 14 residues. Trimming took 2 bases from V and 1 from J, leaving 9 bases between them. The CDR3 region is CASSLARGSYEQYF. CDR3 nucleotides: TGTGCCAGCAGTTTAGCCAGGGGATCCTACGAGCAGTACTTC.

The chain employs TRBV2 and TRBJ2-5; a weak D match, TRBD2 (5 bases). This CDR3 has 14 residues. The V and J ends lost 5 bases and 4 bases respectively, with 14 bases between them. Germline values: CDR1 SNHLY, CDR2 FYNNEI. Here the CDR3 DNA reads TGTGCCAGCAGTCCAGACTATCAAATAGAGACCCAGTACTTC. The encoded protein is CASSPDYQIETQYF.

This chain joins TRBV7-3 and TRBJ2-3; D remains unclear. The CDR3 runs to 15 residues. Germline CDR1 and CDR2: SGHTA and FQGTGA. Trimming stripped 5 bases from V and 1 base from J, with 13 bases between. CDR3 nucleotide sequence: TGTGCCAGCAGCCCTCGTTCGTCGGGCACAGATACGCAGTATTTT. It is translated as CASSPRSSGTDTQYF.

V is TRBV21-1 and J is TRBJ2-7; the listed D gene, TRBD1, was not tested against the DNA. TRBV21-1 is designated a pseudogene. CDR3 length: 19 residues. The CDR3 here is CASSSYGRDRRIISYEQYF. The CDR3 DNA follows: TGTGCCAGCAGTTCATACGGCCGGGACAGGAGGATAATTTCCTACGAGCAGTACTTC.

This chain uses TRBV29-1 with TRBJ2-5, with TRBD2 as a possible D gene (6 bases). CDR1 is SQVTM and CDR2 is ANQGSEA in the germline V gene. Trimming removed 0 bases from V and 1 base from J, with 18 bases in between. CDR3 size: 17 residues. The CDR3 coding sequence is TGCAGCGTTGAAGAAACGTTCGGAGGGAGGCCCCAAGAGACCCAGTACTTC. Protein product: CSVEETFGGRPQETQYF.

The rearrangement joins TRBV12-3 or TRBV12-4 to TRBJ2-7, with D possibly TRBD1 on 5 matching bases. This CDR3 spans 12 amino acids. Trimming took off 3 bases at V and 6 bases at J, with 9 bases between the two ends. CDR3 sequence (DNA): TGTGCCAGCAGTTTTTGGGGCAGCGAGCAGTACTTC. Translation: CASSFWGSEQYF.

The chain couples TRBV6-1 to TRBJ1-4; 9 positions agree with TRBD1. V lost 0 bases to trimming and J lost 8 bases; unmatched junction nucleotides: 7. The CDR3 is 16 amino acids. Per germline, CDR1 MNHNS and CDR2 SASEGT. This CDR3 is CASSEAWGTGNEKLFF. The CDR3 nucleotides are TGTGCCAGCAGTGAAGCGTGGGGGACAGGGAACGAAAAACTGTTTTTT.

The CDR3, as DNA: TGTGCCAGCAGTGAAGGGATAAGGGCAGGGGATTCACCCCTCCACTTT. This gives the protein CASSEGIRAGDSPLHF. The chain couples TRBV6-1 to TRBJ1-6, with D possibly matching TRBD1 (6 bases). The germline V gene encodes CDR1 MNHNS and CDR2 SASEGT. Trimming removed 1 base at V and 8 bases at J, with 15 bases between. The CDR3 spans 16 residues.

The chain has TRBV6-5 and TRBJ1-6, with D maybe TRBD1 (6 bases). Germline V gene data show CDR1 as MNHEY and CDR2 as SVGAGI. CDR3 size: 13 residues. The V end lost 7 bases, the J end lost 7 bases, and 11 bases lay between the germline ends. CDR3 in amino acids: CASTGDQNSPLHF. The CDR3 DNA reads TGTGCCAGCACAGGGGATCAGAATTCACCCCTCCACTTT.

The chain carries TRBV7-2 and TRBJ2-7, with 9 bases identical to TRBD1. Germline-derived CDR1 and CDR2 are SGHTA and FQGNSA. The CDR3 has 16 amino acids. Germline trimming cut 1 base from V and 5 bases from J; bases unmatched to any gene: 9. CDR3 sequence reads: CASSLVGTGLRNEQYF. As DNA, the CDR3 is TGTGCCAGCAGCTTAGTAGGGACAGGGTTAAGGAACGAGCAGTACTTC.

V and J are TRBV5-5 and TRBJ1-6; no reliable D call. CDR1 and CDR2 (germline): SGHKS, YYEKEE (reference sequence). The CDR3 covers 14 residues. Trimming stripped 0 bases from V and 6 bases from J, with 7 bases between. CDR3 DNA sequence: TGTGCCAGCAGCTTGGGATCCAGTAATTCACCCCTCCACTTT. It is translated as CASSLGSSNSPLHF.

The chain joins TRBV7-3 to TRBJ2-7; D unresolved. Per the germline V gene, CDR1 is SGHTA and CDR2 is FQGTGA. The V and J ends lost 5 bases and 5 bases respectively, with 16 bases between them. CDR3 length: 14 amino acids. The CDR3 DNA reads TGTGCCAGCAGCCCCTCCCACAGCTCGCACGAGCAGTACTTC. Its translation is CASSPSHSSHEQYF. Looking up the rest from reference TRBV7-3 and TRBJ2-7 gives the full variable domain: GAGVSQTPSNKVTEKGKYVELRCDPISGHTALYWYRQSLGQGPEFLIYFQGTGAADDSGLPNDRFFAVRPEGSVSTLKIQRTERGDSAVYLCASSPSHSSHEQYFGPGTRLTVT.

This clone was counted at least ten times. DNA for the CDR3: TGTGCCAGCATACTGTCCGGGCAGGGTAGGAATCAGCCCCAGCATTTT. This translates into CASILSGQGRNQPQHF. This chain joins TRBV28 and TRBJ1-5; weak D call: TRBD1 (5 bases). Germline values: CDR1 MDHEN, CDR2 SYDVKM. Trimming stripped 7 bases from V and 4 bases from J, with 20 bases between. The CDR3 consists of 16 residues.

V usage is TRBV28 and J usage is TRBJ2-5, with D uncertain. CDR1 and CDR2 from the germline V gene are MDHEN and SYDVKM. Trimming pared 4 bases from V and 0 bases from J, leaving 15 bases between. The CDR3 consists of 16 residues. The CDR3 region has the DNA TGTGCCAGCAGTTCCTACCAATCATTGTACCAAGAGACCCAGTACTTC. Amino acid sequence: CASSSYQSLYQETQYF.

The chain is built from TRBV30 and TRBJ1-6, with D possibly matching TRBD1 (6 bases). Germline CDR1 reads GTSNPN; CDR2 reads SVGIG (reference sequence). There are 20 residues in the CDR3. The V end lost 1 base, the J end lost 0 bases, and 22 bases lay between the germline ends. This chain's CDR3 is CAWSGFKGGLSSSYNSPLHF. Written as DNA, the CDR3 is TGTGCCTGGAGTGGTTTTAAGGGGGGGCTGTCGAGCTCCTATAATTCACCCCTCCACTTT.

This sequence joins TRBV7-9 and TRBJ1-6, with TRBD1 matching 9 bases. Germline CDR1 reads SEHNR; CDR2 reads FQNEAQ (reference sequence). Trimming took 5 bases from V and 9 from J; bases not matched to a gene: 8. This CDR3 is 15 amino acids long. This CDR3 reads CASSTPGTGSSPLHF. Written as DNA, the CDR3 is TGTGCCAGCAGCACGCCCGGGACAGGGTCTTCACCCCTCCACTTT. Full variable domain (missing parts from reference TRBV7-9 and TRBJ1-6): DTGVSQNPRHKITKRGQNVTFRCDPISEHNRLYWYRQTLGQGPEFLTYFQNEAQLEKSRLLSDRFSAERPKGSFSTLEIQRTEQGDSAMYLCASSTPGTGSSPLHFGNGTRLTVT.

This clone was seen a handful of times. This chain's CDR3 is CASSKAGTSGTDTQYF. The CDR3 DNA follows: TGCGCCAGCAGCAAGGCCGGGACTAGCGGCACAGATACGCAGTATTTT. The rearrangement joins TRBV5-1 to TRBJ2-3; 10 bases map to TRBD2. J was trimmed by 1 base and V by 4 bases; bases with no gene match: 6. Germline-derived CDR1 and CDR2 are SGHRS and YFSETQ. The length of the CDR3 is 16 residues. Using reference TRBV5-1 and TRBJ2-3 for the parts outside the CDR3, the full variable domain is KAGVTQTPRYLIKTRGQQVTLSCSPISGHRSVSWYQQTPGQGLQFLFEYFSETQRNKGNFPGRFSGRQFSNSRSEMNVSTLELGDSALYLCASSKAGTSGTDTQYFGPGTRLTVL.

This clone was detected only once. DNA of the CDR3: TGCGCCAGCAGCCAAGATAGCGGGGGCTGGGGCTACACCTTC. It codes for CASSQDSGGWGYTF. The genes are TRBV4-3 and TRBJ1-2; possible D gene TRBD1, 6 bases. The V and J ends lost 0 bases and 8 bases respectively, with 13 bases between them. CDR3 length: 14 residues. CDR1 is LGHNA and CDR2 is YSLEER in the germline V gene.

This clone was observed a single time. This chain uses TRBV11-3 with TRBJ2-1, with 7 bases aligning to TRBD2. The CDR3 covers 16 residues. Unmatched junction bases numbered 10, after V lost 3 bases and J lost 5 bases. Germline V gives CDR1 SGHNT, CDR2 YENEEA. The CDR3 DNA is TGTGCCAGCAGCTTGGGATCGGGGGAGGGTGACAATGAGCAGTTCTTC. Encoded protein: CASSLGSGEGDNEQFF.

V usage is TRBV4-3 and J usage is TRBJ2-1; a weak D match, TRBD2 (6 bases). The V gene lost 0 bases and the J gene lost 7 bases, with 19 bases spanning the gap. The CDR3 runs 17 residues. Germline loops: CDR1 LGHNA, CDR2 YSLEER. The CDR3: CASSQDLGPAGMNEQFF. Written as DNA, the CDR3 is TGCGCCAGCAGCCAAGATCTAGGTCCTGCGGGAATGAATGAGCAGTTCTTC.

Here the CDR3 DNA reads TGTGCCAGCAGCCAAGGAGGAGTAGGGACTAGCGGCTACAATGAGCAGTTCTTC. It yields the protein CASSQGGVGTSGYNEQFF. V usage is TRBV4-2 and J usage is TRBJ2-1; 11 positions match TRBD2. After removal of 1 base from V and 3 bases from J, the junction contained 8 bases not matched to a gene. CDR3 length: 18 amino acids. From germline, CDR1 is LGHNA and CDR2 YNFKEQ.

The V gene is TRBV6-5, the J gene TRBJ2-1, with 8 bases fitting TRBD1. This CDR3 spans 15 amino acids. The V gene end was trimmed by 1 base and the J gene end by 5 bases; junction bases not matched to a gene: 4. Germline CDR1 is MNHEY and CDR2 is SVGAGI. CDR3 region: CASSYFEDRDNEQFF. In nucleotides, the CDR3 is TGTGCCAGCAGTTACTTTGAGGACAGGGACAATGAGCAGTTCTTC.

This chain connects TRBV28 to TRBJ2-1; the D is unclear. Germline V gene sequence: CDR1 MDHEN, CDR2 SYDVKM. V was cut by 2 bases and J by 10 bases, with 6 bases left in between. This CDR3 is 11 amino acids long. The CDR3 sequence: CASSLTQEQFF. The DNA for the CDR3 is TGTGCCAGCAGTTTAACACAGGAGCAGTTCTTC.

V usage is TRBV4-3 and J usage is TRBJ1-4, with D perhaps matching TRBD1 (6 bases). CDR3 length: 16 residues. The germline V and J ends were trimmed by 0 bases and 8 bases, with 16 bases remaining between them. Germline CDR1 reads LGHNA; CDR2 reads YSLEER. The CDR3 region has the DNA TGCGCCAGCAGCCAAGAGGGAGGGACAATGAAGGAAAAACTGTTTTTT. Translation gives CASSQEGGTMKEKLFF.

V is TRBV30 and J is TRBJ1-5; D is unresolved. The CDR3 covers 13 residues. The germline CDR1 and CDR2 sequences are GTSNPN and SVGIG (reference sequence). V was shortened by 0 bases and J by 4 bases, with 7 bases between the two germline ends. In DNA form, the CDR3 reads TGTGCCTGGAGTGTAGTAGAGAATCAGCCCCAGCATTTT. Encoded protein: CAWSVVENQPQHF.

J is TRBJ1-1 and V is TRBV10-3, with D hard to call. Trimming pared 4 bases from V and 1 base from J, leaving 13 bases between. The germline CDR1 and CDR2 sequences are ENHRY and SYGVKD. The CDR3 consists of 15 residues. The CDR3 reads CAISGRSSSNTEAFF. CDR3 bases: TGTGCCATCAGTGGTCGCTCCAGTTCGAACACTGAAGCTTTCTTT.